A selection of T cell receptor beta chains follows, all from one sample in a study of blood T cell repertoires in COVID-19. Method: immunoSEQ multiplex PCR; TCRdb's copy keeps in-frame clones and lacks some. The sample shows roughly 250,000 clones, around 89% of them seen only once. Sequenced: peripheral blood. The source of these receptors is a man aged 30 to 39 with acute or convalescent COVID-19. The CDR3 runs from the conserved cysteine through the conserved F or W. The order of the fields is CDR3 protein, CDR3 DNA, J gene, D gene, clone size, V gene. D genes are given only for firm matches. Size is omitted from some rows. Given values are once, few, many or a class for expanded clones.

CDR3: CASSYRSWGDTGELFF
DNA: TGTGCCAGCAGCTATCGATCTTGGGGGGACACCGGGGAGCTGTTTTTT
J: TRBJ2-2
D: NA
size: NA
V: TRBV6-6

CDR3: CASSQTGGGQETQYF
DNA: TGTGCCAGCTCGCAAACAGGGGGCGGCCAAGAGACCCAGTACTTC
J: TRBJ2-5
D: TRBD1
size: NA
V: TRBV18

CDR3: CASSLSRSSGGGETQYF
DNA: TGTGCCAGCAGTTTATCGAGGTCTAGCGGGGGAGGGGAGACCCAGTACTTC
J: TRBJ2-5
D: TRBD2
size: NA
V: TRBV27

CDR3: CASSSERLAGDSEQFF
DNA: TGCGCCAGCAGCTCGGAACGACTAGCGGGAGATAGTGAGCAGTTCTTC
J: TRBJ2-1
D: TRBD2
size: few
V: TRBV5-1

CDR3: CASGLKAGGPNEQFF
DNA: TGTGCTAGTGGTTTGAAAGCGGGGGGGCCCAATGAGCAGTTCTTC
J: TRBJ2-1
D: TRBD2
size: NA
V: TRBV12-5

CDR3: CASSLSLQETQYF
DNA: TGTGCCAGCAGCCTTTCTCTCCAAGAGACCCAGTACTTC
J: TRBJ2-5
D: NA
size: NA
V: TRBV11-3

CDR3: CASSLIGLQETQYF
DNA: TGCGCCAGCAGCTTGATTGGCCTTCAGGAGACCCAGTACTTC
J: TRBJ2-5
D: NA
size: NA
V: TRBV5-1

CDR3: CASSMGGNDGYTF
DNA: TGTGCCAGTAGTATGGGGGGGAACGACGGCTACACCTTC
J: TRBJ1-2
D: NA
size: NA
V: TRBV19

CDR3: CASSLARQDRSYNEQFF
DNA: TGCGCCAGCAGCTTGGCCCGACAGGACCGCTCCTACAATGAGCAGTTCTTC
J: TRBJ2-1
D: NA
size: NA
V: TRBV5-1

CDR3: CASSLIDSRNSPLHF
DNA: TGTGCCAGCAGTTTAATTGACTCGAGGAATTCACCCCTCCACTTT
J: TRBJ1-6
D: NA
size: NA
V: TRBV27

CDR3: CASSVALGRQETQYF
DNA: TGTGCCAGCAGCGTAGCTCTCGGGAGACAAGAGACCCAGTACTTC
J: TRBJ2-5
D: NA
size: NA
V: TRBV9

CDR3: CASSRDINQPQHF
DNA: TGTGCCAGCAGCCGGGACATCAATCAGCCCCAGCATTTT
J: TRBJ1-5
D: NA
size: NA
V: TRBV14

CDR3: CASSSKTRGLLNF
DNA: TGCGCCAGCAGCTCTAAGACCAGGGGCCTACTGAACTTC
J: TRBJ2-7
D: NA
size: NA
V: TRBV5-1

CDR3: CASSEARVSGQPQHF
DNA: TGTGCCAGCAGTGAAGCAAGAGTATCGGGACAGCCCCAGCATTTT
J: TRBJ1-5
D: NA
size: NA
V: TRBV2

CDR3: CASRKQGVSGNTIYF
DNA: TGTGCCAGCAGAAAACAGGGGGTATCGGGGAACACCATATATTTT
J: TRBJ1-3
D: TRBD1
size: NA
V: TRBV6-5

CDR3: CASSLESGSFDEQFF
DNA: TGTGCCAGCAGCTTGGAGAGCGGGAGTTTCGATGAGCAGTTCTTC
J: TRBJ2-1
D: TRBD2
size: NA
V: TRBV5-6

CDR3: CASSVSRGGLNEQFF
DNA: TGTGCCAGCAGTGTCTCGCGGGGGGGCCTCAATGAGCAGTTCTTC
J: TRBJ2-1
D: TRBD2
size: NA
V: TRBV6-4

CDR3: CATSRLGGGNQPQHF
DNA: TGTGCCACCAGCAGATTGGGAGGCGGCAATCAGCCCCAGCATTTT
J: TRBJ1-5
D: NA
size: NA
V: TRBV15

CDR3: CASSIQGPRTNEKLFF
DNA: TGTGCCAGTAGTATACAGGGCCCTCGCACTAATGAAAAACTGTTTTTT
J: TRBJ1-4
D: NA
size: few
V: TRBV19

CDR3: CASAIFDSNQPQHF
DNA: TGTGCCAGCGCGATATTCGATAGCAATCAGCCCCAGCATTTT
J: TRBJ1-5
D: NA
size: NA
V: TRBV28

CDR3: CASSTPRQGSFPKLFF
DNA: TGTGCCAGCAGCACCCCACGACAGGGATCTTTTCCAAAACTGTTTTTT
J: TRBJ1-4
D: TRBD1
size: NA
V: TRBV28

CDR3: CASSQTLGNTIYF
DNA: TGTGCCAGCAGCCAAACTCTTGGAAACACCATATATTTT
J: TRBJ1-3
D: NA
size: few
V: TRBV3-1/TRBV3-2

CDR3: CASSLWTGDTEAFF
DNA: TGTGCCAGCAGTTTGTGGACAGGGGACACTGAAGCTTTCTTT
J: TRBJ1-1
D: TRBD1
size: NA
V: TRBV28

CDR3: CASSFGGASGNTIYF
DNA: TGTGCCAGCAGCTTTGGAGGGGCCTCTGGAAACACCATATATTTT
J: TRBJ1-3
D: NA
size: NA
V: TRBV7-3

CDR3: CASSLAAGLAGEQYF
DNA: TGTGCCAGCAGCTTAGCCGCGGGACTAGCGGGCGAGCAGTACTTC
J: TRBJ2-7
D: TRBD2
size: NA
V: TRBV7-9

CDR3: CASSQKTSTGELFF
DNA: TGTGCCAGCAGCCAAAAGACTAGCACCGGGGAGCTGTTTTTT
J: TRBJ2-2
D: NA
size: NA
V: TRBV16

CDR3: CASSRLVGGNTEAFF
DNA: TGCGCCAGCAGCCGCTTGGTAGGGGGGAACACTGAAGCTTTCTTT
J: TRBJ1-1
D: NA
size: NA
V: TRBV5-1

CDR3: CASSQVEGGLVDTQYF
DNA: TGTGCCAGCAGCCAAGTGGAGGGGGGGTTAGTAGATACGCAGTATTTT
J: TRBJ2-3
D: NA
size: NA
V: TRBV4-2

CDR3: CAISESQGNNEQFF
DNA: TGTGCCATCAGTGAGTCACAGGGGAACAATGAGCAGTTCTTC
J: TRBJ2-1
D: TRBD1
size: NA
V: TRBV10-3

CDR3: CASSQGTGGAGELFF
DNA: TGTGCCAGCAGCCAAGGGACAGGAGGGGCCGGGGAGCTGTTTTTT
J: TRBJ2-2
D: NA
size: NA
V: TRBV3-1/TRBV3-2

CDR3: CAWSVGLAAPDTQYF
DNA: TGTGCCTGGAGTGTAGGACTAGCGGCACCAGATACGCAGTATTTT
J: TRBJ2-3
D: TRBD2
size: NA
V: TRBV30

CDR3: CASTSGPGNYGYTF
DNA: TGTGCCAGCACTTCCGGTCCGGGTAACTATGGCTACACCTTC
J: TRBJ1-2
D: NA
size: NA
V: TRBV6-5

CDR3: CASSRGQGSSGNTIYF
DNA: TGCGCCAGCAGCAGGGGACAGGGATCTTCTGGAAACACCATATATTTT
J: TRBJ1-3
D: TRBD1
size: NA
V: TRBV5-1

CDR3: CAMFPGQREKLFF
DNA: TGTGCCATGTTCCCGGGACAACGTGAAAAACTGTTTTTT
J: TRBJ1-4
D: NA
size: NA
V: TRBV10-3

CDR3: CASSQAGVDQPQHF
DNA: TGCGCCAGCAGCCAAGCAGGGGTGGATCAGCCCCAGCATTTT
J: TRBJ1-5
D: NA
size: NA
V: TRBV4-1

CDR3: CASSTGVNYGYTF
DNA: TGTGCCAGTTCCACCGGAGTTAACTATGGCTACACCTTC
J: TRBJ1-2
D: NA
size: few
V: TRBV19

CDR3: CASSESLPKGYTF
DNA: TGTGCCAGCAGCGAAAGCTTACCAAAGGGCTACACCTTC
J: TRBJ1-2
D: NA
size: NA
V: TRBV7-9

CDR3: CASTRGARALGGTQYF
DNA: TGTGCCAGCACCCGGGGGGCCCGGGCCTTGGGCGGTACGCAGTATTTT
J: TRBJ2-3
D: NA
size: NA
V: TRBV28

CDR3: CASSYATSGGAGELFF
DNA: TGTGCCAGCAGTTACGCGACTAGCGGGGGGGCCGGGGAGCTGTTTTTT
J: TRBJ2-2
D: TRBD2
size: NA
V: TRBV6-5

CDR3: CASSFSDRRLYEQYF
DNA: TGTGCCAGCAGTTTCTCGGACAGGCGGCTCTACGAGCAGTACTTC
J: TRBJ2-7
D: TRBD1
size: NA
V: TRBV28

CDR3: CASGQGDTIYF
DNA: TGTGCTAGTGGTCAGGGGGACACCATATATTTT
J: TRBJ1-3
D: TRBD1
size: NA
V: TRBV12-5

CDR3: CASSLYYRGRETQYF
DNA: TGTGCCAGCAGTTTATATTACAGGGGGCGGGAGACCCAGTACTTC
J: TRBJ2-5
D: TRBD1
size: NA
V: TRBV27